The next 3 T cell receptor beta chains were all read from a single sample in a study of blood T cell repertoires in COVID-19. The data were produced by immunoSEQ multiplex PCR, yet TCRdb's version contains in-frame clones alone and is incomplete. Of some 300,000 clones listed, approximately 89% are singletons. Sequencing was carried out using PBMCs or T cells enriched from blood (not recorded which). These receptors originate from a woman in her 40s who had recovered from COVID-19.

This rearrangement joins TRBV5-1 to TRBJ2-7; 9 bases are a match to TRBD2. This CDR3 spans 14 amino acids. CDR1 is SGHRS and CDR2 is YFSETQ in the germline V gene. V was pared by 3 bases and J by 4 bases, with 5 bases of the junction left unmatched. The CDR3 region is CASSSSGGSYEQYF. For the CDR3, the DNA is TGCGCCAGCAGCTCGAGCGGGGGGAGTTACGAGCAGTACTTC. Full variable domain (outside the CDR3, taken from reference TRBV5-1 and TRBJ2-7): KAGVTQTPRYLIKTRGQQVTLSCSPISGHRSVSWYQQTPGQGLQFLFEYFSETQRNKGNFPGRFSGRQFSNSRSEMNVSTLELGDSALYLCASSSSGGSYEQYFGPGTRLTVT.

In DNA, the CDR3 is TGTGCCAGTAGTATTTCGAATGAGCAGTTCTTC. It is translated as CASSISNEQFF. The rearrangement uses TRBV19 and TRBJ2-1; D not resolved. CDR3 length: 11 residues. The germline V and J ends were trimmed by 3 bases and 7 bases, with 4 bases remaining between them. Germline loops: CDR1 LNHDA, CDR2 SQIVND (reference sequence).

CDR3 nucleotides: TGTGCCAGCTCACCTGATCCAGGGGTTAATCAGCCCCAGCATTTT. Translating it yields CASSPDPGVNQPQHF. This chain links TRBV18 with TRBJ1-5, with a weak D call TRBD1 (6 bases). V lost 3 bases and J 4 bases, leaving 13 bases between the germline ends. CDR1 is KGHSH, CDR2 LQKENI, per germline. The CDR3 is 15 residues long.